Listed below are T cell receptor beta chains from one sample, sequenced in a study of blood T cells in healthy people across ages. TCRdb recomputed calls from the 5' RACE reads with MiXCR, one row per CDR3 protein. The sample has about 1.8 million distinct CDR3 sequences, about 50% seen once. Sequencing input: blood. Every receptor here comes from a woman in her forties in good health. CDR3s include the opening cysteine and the closing phenylalanine or tryptophan. Each record gives: V gene, J gene, D gene, clone size, CDR3 DNA, CDR3 protein. The D gene is left open where the match is weak. The size entry is marked missing in some rows and otherwise reads once, few, many or a size class.

V gene: TRBV20-1
J gene: TRBJ1-2
D gene: TRBD1
clone size: -
CDR3 DNA: TGCAGTGCTAGAGTGGTGGGAAGGGGACAGGGATATGGCTACACCTTC
CDR3 protein: CSARVVGRGQGYGYTF

V gene: TRBV24-1
J gene: TRBJ1-4
D gene: TRBD1
clone size: -
CDR3 DNA: TGTGCCACCAGTGATGGAGGGGGCGGTAATGAAAAACTGTTTTTT
CDR3 protein: CATSDGGGGNEKLFF

V gene: TRBV10-3
J gene: TRBJ2-1
D gene: TRBD2
clone size: -
CDR3 DNA: TGTGCCATACAAAGACCCGGGACTAGCGGGGGGCAGCCTAAACAGAATGAGCAGTTCTTC
CDR3 protein: CAIQRPGTSGGQPKQNEQFF

V gene: TRBV7-3
J gene: TRBJ2-1
D gene: -
clone size: -
CDR3 DNA: TGTGCCAGCAGCTTCCAACACGGTTCCGAGCAGTTCTTC
CDR3 protein: CASSFQHGSEQFF

V gene: TRBV20-1
J gene: TRBJ1-2
D gene: -
clone size: -
CDR3 DNA: TGCAGTGCACAGCCGGCGGGGGCGCTTGAGTATGGCTACACCTTC
CDR3 protein: CSAQPAGALEYGYTF

V gene: TRBV20-1
J gene: TRBJ1-5
D gene: -
clone size: -
CDR3 DNA: TGCAGTGCCACACCGCCGGGCAATCAGCCCCAGCATTTT
CDR3 protein: CSATPPGNQPQHF

V gene: TRBV7-9
J gene: TRBJ2-5
D gene: TRBD2
clone size: few
CDR3 DNA: TGTGCCAGCAGCTACCCTCTCGGGGGGATTGAAGAGACCCAGTACTTC
CDR3 protein: CASSYPLGGIEETQYF

V gene: TRBV11-2
J gene: TRBJ2-7
D gene: -
clone size: -
CDR3 DNA: TGTGCCAGCAGCCCTGATAGCTCCTACAATGAGCAGTACTTC
CDR3 protein: CASSPDSSYNEQYF

V gene: TRBV20-1
J gene: TRBJ2-3
D gene: TRBD2
clone size: -
CDR3 DNA: TGCAGTGCTAGAGTCACTAGCGGGGGGCCGCAGTATTTT
CDR3 protein: CSARVTSGGPQYF

V gene: TRBV28
J gene: TRBJ2-7
D gene: TRBD2
clone size: few
CDR3 DNA: TGTGCCAGTACTCCCGGGGGGGCTTACGAGCAGTACTTC
CDR3 protein: CASTPGGAYEQYF

V gene: TRBV6-2/TRBV6-3
J gene: TRBJ2-1
D gene: TRBD2
clone size: -
CDR3 DNA: TGTGCCAGCAGTTACTCGGGGACTAGCGGGTCCTACAATGAGCAGTTCTTC
CDR3 protein: CASSYSGTSGSYNEQFF

V gene: TRBV13
J gene: TRBJ2-1
D gene: TRBD2
clone size: -
CDR3 DNA: TGTGCCAGCAGCTCCCCAGTGCTAGCGGGGGGGAATGAGCAGTTCTTC
CDR3 protein: CASSSPVLAGGNEQFF

V gene: TRBV6-1
J gene: TRBJ2-7
D gene: -
clone size: -
CDR3 DNA: TGTGCCAGCAGTGGCAGGGAGTCCACGAACGAGCAGTACTTC
CDR3 protein: CASSGRESTNEQYF

V gene: TRBV4-2
J gene: TRBJ2-7
D gene: -
clone size: few
CDR3 DNA: TGTGCCAGCAGCCATCTGGGGCAGGGGACATCCTACGAGCAGTACTTC
CDR3 protein: CASSHLGQGTSYEQYF

V gene: TRBV6-1
J gene: TRBJ2-6
D gene: -
clone size: few
CDR3 DNA: TGTGCCAGCAGTGGGTTCCGCCGGACGGATGGGGCCAACGTCCTGACTTTC
CDR3 protein: CASSGFRRTDGANVLTF

V gene: TRBV20-1
J gene: TRBJ2-3
D gene: -
clone size: -
CDR3 DNA: TGCAGTGCTAGAGTAGCGGAGTTCACAGATACGCAGTATTTT
CDR3 protein: CSARVAEFTDTQYF

V gene: TRBV7-8
J gene: TRBJ1-1
D gene: -
clone size: -
CDR3 DNA: TGTGCCAGCAGCCCGGACAGTTATTGGCAAGCTTTCTTT
CDR3 protein: CASSPDSYWQAFF

V gene: TRBV4-1
J gene: TRBJ2-1
D gene: TRBD2
clone size: few
CDR3 DNA: TGCGCCAGCAGCCAAGATGGACTAGCCGCCAATGAGCAGTTCTTC
CDR3 protein: CASSQDGLAANEQFF

V gene: TRBV5-6
J gene: TRBJ2-5
D gene: TRBD2
clone size: few
CDR3 DNA: TGTGCCAGCAGCTGGGAGCGGGAGATCCAAGAGACCCAGTACTTC
CDR3 protein: CASSWEREIQETQYF

V gene: TRBV9
J gene: TRBJ2-5
D gene: -
clone size: -
CDR3 DNA: TGTGCCAGCGGGGGTACGGAAGAGACCCAGTACTTC
CDR3 protein: CASGGTEETQYF

V gene: TRBV10-3
J gene: TRBJ1-2
D gene: -
clone size: few
CDR3 DNA: TGTGCCATCAGTGAGGCGGCTGGATCGAATGGCTACACCTTC
CDR3 protein: CAISEAAGSNGYTF

V gene: TRBV7-9
J gene: TRBJ2-1
D gene: -
clone size: -
CDR3 DNA: TGTGCCAGCAGCTTAACTGTCGGGGGCAATGAGCAGTTCTTC
CDR3 protein: CASSLTVGGNEQFF

V gene: TRBV6-6
J gene: TRBJ2-5
D gene: -
clone size: few
CDR3 DNA: TGTGCCAGCAGTTACCGTAGGCGACATCAAGAGACCCAGTACTTC
CDR3 protein: CASSYRRRHQETQYF

V gene: TRBV2
J gene: TRBJ2-5
D gene: -
clone size: few
CDR3 DNA: TGTGCCAGCAGTAACACGGGGATGGTTGGAGAGACCCAGTACTTC
CDR3 protein: CASSNTGMVGETQYF

V gene: TRBV5-1
J gene: TRBJ2-6
D gene: TRBD1
clone size: few
CDR3 DNA: TGCGCCAGCAGCTGGGACAGGCAACCCTCTGGGGCCAACGTCCTGACTTTC
CDR3 protein: CASSWDRQPSGANVLTF

V gene: TRBV6-2/TRBV6-3
J gene: TRBJ2-1
D gene: TRBD2
clone size: many
CDR3 DNA: TGTGCCAGCAGTTACTCGAGACTAGCGGGGGGCGGTGAGCAGTTCTTC
CDR3 protein: CASSYSRLAGGGEQFF

V gene: TRBV5-5
J gene: TRBJ2-6
D gene: -
clone size: -
CDR3 DNA: TGTGCCAGCAGGTCTGATAGGTGGCAAACCTTCGGTGGGGCCAACGTCCTGACTTTC
CDR3 protein: CASRSDRWQTFGGANVLTF

V gene: TRBV4-1
J gene: TRBJ2-1
D gene: -
clone size: -
CDR3 DNA: TGCGCCAGCAGCCAAGAGGGGGGAAACCCCAACGGAGAGCAGTTCTTC
CDR3 protein: CASSQEGGNPNGEQFF

V gene: TRBV7-2
J gene: TRBJ2-6
D gene: -
clone size: many
CDR3 DNA: TGTGCCAGCAGCTTAGACATCGCTCCGGGGGCCAACGTCCTGACTTTC
CDR3 protein: CASSLDIAPGANVLTF

V gene: TRBV24-1
J gene: TRBJ2-5
D gene: -
clone size: few
CDR3 DNA: TGTGCCACCAGTGATTTCGTTGGCAGCCACCAAGAGACCCAGTACTTC
CDR3 protein: CATSDFVGSHQETQYF

V gene: TRBV2
J gene: TRBJ1-4
D gene: -
clone size: -
CDR3 DNA: TGTGCCAGCAGTGAGGGGAGAGGGTACGAAAAACTGTTTTTT
CDR3 protein: CASSEGRGYEKLFF

V gene: TRBV6-6
J gene: TRBJ2-7
D gene: -
clone size: -
CDR3 DNA: TGTGCCAGCAGAGGAGAGGGACAATACAATGAGCAGTACTTC
CDR3 protein: CASRGEGQYNEQYF

V gene: TRBV2
J gene: TRBJ1-2
D gene: -
clone size: -
CDR3 DNA: TGTGCCAGCAGTGAAGCGGACAGATTATCGAACTATGGCTACACCTTC
CDR3 protein: CASSEADRLSNYGYTF

V gene: TRBV25-1
J gene: TRBJ1-2
D gene: -
clone size: -
CDR3 DNA: TGTGCCAGCAGTGAATCAGCCAGGGAAGGCTACACCTTC
CDR3 protein: CASSESAREGYTF

V gene: TRBV11-2
J gene: TRBJ1-6
D gene: TRBD1
clone size: few
CDR3 DNA: TGTGCCAGCAGCTTTTCAGAAGGGGGCTCTTCACCCCTCCACTTT
CDR3 protein: CASSFSEGGSSPLHF

V gene: TRBV5-6
J gene: TRBJ2-3
D gene: TRBD2
clone size: many
CDR3 DNA: TGTGCCAGCAGCTCCCTAGCGGGGAGCACAGATACGCAGTATTTT
CDR3 protein: CASSSLAGSTDTQYF

V gene: TRBV11-2
J gene: TRBJ2-7
D gene: TRBD2
clone size: few
CDR3 DNA: TGTGCCAGCAGCTTAAGGCCTAGCGGGGGGCCCATACAGTACTTC
CDR3 protein: CASSLRPSGGPIQYF

V gene: TRBV4-2
J gene: TRBJ2-3
D gene: TRBD2
clone size: -
CDR3 DNA: TGTGCCAGCAGCCAAGATTGGCGGGGGGGCGTAGATACGCAGTATTTT
CDR3 protein: CASSQDWRGGVDTQYF

V gene: TRBV20-1
J gene: TRBJ1-1
D gene: -
clone size: -
CDR3 DNA: TGCAGTGCTGGGGATCCCGCGAGGGCCACTGAAGCTTTCTTT
CDR3 protein: CSAGDPARATEAFF

V gene: TRBV29-1
J gene: TRBJ2-3
D gene: TRBD2
clone size: many
CDR3 DNA: TGCAGCACCAAGACTAGCCCAGATACGCAGTATTTT
CDR3 protein: CSTKTSPDTQYF

V gene: TRBV7-4
J gene: TRBJ2-1
D gene: TRBD2
clone size: -
CDR3 DNA: TGTGCCAGCAGCTTTAGGACTAGCGGGGGACAACAAGAGACCCAGTTCTTC
CDR3 protein: CASSFRTSGGQQETQFF

V gene: TRBV5-5
J gene: TRBJ2-5
D gene: -
clone size: few
CDR3 DNA: TGTGCCAGCAGCTTGGTTTCCGGGCGGCAGGGTAAAAAGACCCAGTACTTC
CDR3 protein: CASSLVSGRQGKKTQYF

V gene: TRBV20-1
J gene: TRBJ2-4
D gene: TRBD1
clone size: -
CDR3 DNA: TGCAGTGCGCCCCAATGGGGACAGGGGGCGCGAGAGCAGTACTTC
CDR3 protein: CSAPQWGQGAREQYF

V gene: TRBV11-2
J gene: TRBJ1-2
D gene: TRBD1
clone size: -
CDR3 DNA: TGTGCCAGCAGCTTACAGACAGGGGTAGGGTATGGCTACACCTTC
CDR3 protein: CASSLQTGVGYGYTF

V gene: TRBV28
J gene: TRBJ1-2
D gene: TRBD1
clone size: few
CDR3 DNA: TGTGCCAGCACTCAGGTCCCAGGGGGATCGAAAGGCTACACCTTC
CDR3 protein: CASTQVPGGSKGYTF

V gene: TRBV7-8
J gene: TRBJ2-5
D gene: -
clone size: many
CDR3 DNA: TGTGCCAGCAGCTCCACTCGGACTATACAAGAGACCCAGTACTTC
CDR3 protein: CASSSTRTIQETQYF

V gene: TRBV27
J gene: TRBJ1-2
D gene: -
clone size: once
CDR3 DNA: TGTGCCAGCAGATCTTGGGGCAGCCGAAACTATGGCTACACCTTC
CDR3 protein: CASRSWGSRNYGYTF

V gene: TRBV7-2
J gene: TRBJ2-1
D gene: TRBD1
clone size: -
CDR3 DNA: TGTGCCAGCAGCCCCAAGACAGGGGCTAGCAAAAATGAGCAGTTCTTC
CDR3 protein: CASSPKTGASKNEQFF

V gene: TRBV5-1
J gene: TRBJ1-2
D gene: TRBD1
clone size: few
CDR3 DNA: TGCGCCAGCAGCTTGGCCCGGGACAGGACAAACTATGGCTACACCTTC
CDR3 protein: CASSLARDRTNYGYTF